Shown below are 4 T cell receptor beta chains from a single sample sequenced in a study of blood T cells in healthy people across ages. It was with a sample-barcoded 5' primer and a J-beta primer mix that a second PCR of roughly 7 to 12 cycles was run. TCRdb reanalysed the 5' RACE reads using MiXCR and keeps one entry per CDR3 protein. The profile shows about 500,000 distinct CDR3 sequences, approximately 25% of them singletons. These data also formed part of another study, on T cells of mothers and their children.

Sequencing was performed on blood. These receptors were obtained from a boy under 18 in good health.

The rearrangement uses TRBV18 and TRBJ2-1; no clear D gene. Germline CDR1 KGHSH, CDR2 LQKENI. CDR3 length equals 13 residues. The V end was cut by 3 bases, the J end by 8 bases, with 11 bases between. DNA of the CDR3: TGTGCCAGCTCACCCTGGAACCCTCATGAGCAGTTCTTC. Protein: CASSPWNPHEQFF.

The J gene is TRBJ1-6, the V gene TRBV7-2, with D possibly being TRBD1 (5 bases). CDR3 size: 15 residues. Germline CDR1 SGHTA, CDR2 FQGNSA. The V gene lost 5 bases and the J gene lost 8 bases, with 16 bases spanning the gap. The CDR3 region is CASSTYRRRDSPLHF. DNA of the CDR3: TGTGCCAGCAGCACATACAGGCGGAGAGATTCACCCCTCCACTTT. The full variable domain, its missing parts supplied by reference TRBV7-2 and TRBJ1-6, is GAGVSQSPSNKVTEKGKDVELRCDPISGHTALYWYRQSLGQGLEFLIYFQGNSAPDKSGLPSDRFSAERTGGSVSTLTIQRTQQEDSAVYLCASSTYRRRDSPLHFGNGTRLTVT.

This sequence joins TRBV3-1 and TRBJ1-4, with 8 nucleotides matching TRBD1. The V gene end was trimmed by 5 bases and the J gene end by 3 bases; junction bases not matched to a gene: 8. Germline CDR1 and CDR2: LGHDT and YNNKEL (reference sequence). CDR3 size: 16 residues. CDR3 loop: CASSFQTGVPNEKLFF. As DNA, the CDR3 is TGTGCCAGCAGCTTTCAGACAGGGGTCCCTAATGAAAAACTGTTTTTT.

In this sample, this clonotype turned up a few times. This sequence joins TRBV5-6 and TRBJ2-1; 11 nucleotides match TRBD1. This CDR3 contains 13 residues. V was clipped by 6 bases and J by 7 bases; unmatched bases: 3. Germline values: CDR1 SGHDT, CDR2 YYEEEE. CDR3 bases: TGTGCCAGCATGGACAGGGGGCCTAATGAGCAGTTCTTC. It encodes CASMDRGPNEQFF.